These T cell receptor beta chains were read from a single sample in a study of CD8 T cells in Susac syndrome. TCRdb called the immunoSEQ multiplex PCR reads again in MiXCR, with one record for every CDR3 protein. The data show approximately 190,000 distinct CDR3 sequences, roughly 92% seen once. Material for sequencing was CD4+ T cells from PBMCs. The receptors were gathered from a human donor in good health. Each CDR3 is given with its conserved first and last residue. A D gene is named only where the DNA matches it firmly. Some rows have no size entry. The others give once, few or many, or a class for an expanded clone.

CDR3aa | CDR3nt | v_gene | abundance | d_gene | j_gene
CSAGQVSETQYF | TGCAGCGCTGGACAGGTCTCGGAGACCCAGTACTTC | TRBV29-1 | - | TRBD1 | TRBJ2-5
CASSMGVGEQFF | TGTGCCAGCAGTATGGGGGTTGGGGAGCAGTTCTTC | TRBV27 | - | - | TRBJ2-1
CSLTGQGAGELFF | TGCAGTCTCACGGGGCAGGGGGCCGGGGAGCTGTTTTTT | TRBV20-1 | - | TRBD1 | TRBJ2-2
CASSPLSPSTDTQYF | TGTGCCAGCAGCCCCCTATCCCCTAGCACAGATACGCAGTATTTT | TRBV9 | - | - | TRBJ2-3
CASSAYRADNQPQHF | TGTGCCAGCAGTGCCTACAGGGCTGACAATCAGCCCCAGCATTTT | TRBV2 | - | - | TRBJ1-5
CSARGLDYTGELFF | TGCAGTGCTAGGGGACTAGACTACACCGGGGAGCTGTTTTTT | TRBV20-1 | - | TRBD2 | TRBJ2-2
CASSPIDRVTEAFF | TGTGCCAGCTCACCGATCGACAGGGTTACTGAAGCTTTCTTT | TRBV18 | - | TRBD1 | TRBJ1-1
CASRPNRGPEAFF | TGTGCCAGCAGGCCGAACAGGGGCCCTGAAGCTTTCTTT | TRBV12-3/TRBV12-4 | - | TRBD1 | TRBJ1-1
CASGFQGGTGELFF | TGTGCCAGTGGATTCCAGGGGGGCACCGGGGAGCTGTTTTTT | TRBV19 | once | - | TRBJ2-2
CSVVEHRVDTEAFF | TGCAGCGTTGTAGAACACAGGGTCGACACTGAAGCTTTCTTT | TRBV29-1 | - | - | TRBJ1-1
CSVDELARTQYF | TGCAGCGTTGATGAGCTAGCTCGTACGCAGTATTTT | TRBV29-1 | - | - | TRBJ2-3
CASSTGDRANEKLFF | TGTGCCAGCAGCACAGGGGACAGGGCTAATGAAAAACTGTTTTTT | TRBV7-9 | - | TRBD1 | TRBJ1-4
CASSLVGAGGYTF | TGTGCCAGCAGCTTAGTGGGGGCTGGCGGCTACACCTTC | TRBV7-9 | - | - | TRBJ1-2
CASSTLAGVRYF | TGTGCCAGCAGCACCTTAGCGGGCGTGAGGTATTTT | TRBV28 | - | TRBD2 | TRBJ2-3
CASSSFGLQVGELFF | TGTGCCAGCAGCTCCTTCGGGTTACAGGTCGGGGAGCTGTTTTTT | TRBV7-2 | once | - | TRBJ2-2
CASRVGLPGETQYF | TGTGCCAGCAGGGTCGGTCTCCCGGGAGAGACCCAGTACTTC | TRBV27 | - | - | TRBJ2-5
CSYLGGNTDTQYF | TGCAGTTATCTCGGTGGGAACACAGATACGCAGTATTTT | TRBV29-1 | - | - | TRBJ2-3
CASSEGSWGEAFF | TGTGCCAGCAGTGAAGGGTCCTGGGGTGAAGCTTTCTTT | TRBV2 | - | - | TRBJ1-1
CASRRQGVNYGYTF | TGTGCCAGTAGAAGGCAGGGAGTCAACTATGGCTACACCTTC | TRBV19 | - | - | TRBJ1-2
CATSPQDRQPQHF | TGTGCCACCAGCCCTCAGGACAGGCAGCCCCAGCATTTT | TRBV15 | - | TRBD1 | TRBJ1-5
CASSPLRRGRTEAFF | TGTGCCAGCAGTCCCCTACGAAGGGGACGCACTGAAGCTTTCTTT | TRBV12-3/TRBV12-4 | - | - | TRBJ1-1
CASSTPAGVDTEAFF | TGTGCCAGCAGTACTCCCGCGGGGGTGGACACTGAAGCTTTCTTT | TRBV28 | - | - | TRBJ1-1
CASSQEAGALYGYTF | TGCGCCAGCAGCCAAGAGGCAGGGGCTCTCTATGGCTACACCTTC | TRBV4-1 | - | - | TRBJ1-2
CASSQGFQGVYEQYF | TGTGCCAGCAGCCAAGGATTTCAGGGGGTCTACGAGCAGTACTTC | TRBV3-1 | - | TRBD1 | TRBJ2-7
CASTRQSGVYNEQFF | TGCGCCAGCACCCGGCAGAGCGGGGTCTACAATGAGCAGTTCTTC | TRBV5-1 | - | TRBD2 | TRBJ2-1
CASSLPTSGNTIYF | TGTGCCAGCAGCCTTCCTACCTCTGGAAACACCATATATTTT | TRBV12-3/TRBV12-4 | - | - | TRBJ1-3
CASTQGSGLRNEKLFF | TGTGCCAGCACCCAGGGATCGGGGCTCCGTAATGAAAAACTGTTTTTT | TRBV3-1 | - | - | TRBJ1-4
CASSLSGQGEAFF | TGTGCCAGCAGCTTATCGGGCCAGGGTGAAGCTTTCTTT | TRBV7-9 | - | - | TRBJ1-1
CASSRPGTEDTQYF | TGCGCCAGCAGCCGTCCCGGGACAGAGGATACGCAGTATTTT | TRBV5-1 | few | TRBD1 | TRBJ2-3
CASQRGGPSSYNEQFF | TGTGCCAGCCAGCGGGGGGGCCCAAGCTCCTACAATGAGCAGTTCTTC | TRBV11-1 | - | TRBD2 | TRBJ2-1
CASSLGLGGGGTEAFF | TGCGCCAGCAGCTTGGGTTTAGGGGGTGGGGGCACTGAAGCTTTCTTT | TRBV5-1 | - | - | TRBJ1-1
CASSSGRTDSPLHF | TGTGCCAGTAGTTCTGGACGGACCGATTCACCCCTCCACTTT | TRBV19 | - | - | TRBJ1-6
CASSFRRGGYTF | TGTGCCAGCAGTTTTAGGCGGGGGGGCTACACCTTC | TRBV6-5 | - | - | TRBJ1-2
CASSPRSGSTGDTQYF | TGTGCCAGCTCACCACGGAGCGGGTCCACGGGAGATACGCAGTATTTT | TRBV18 | - | - | TRBJ2-3
CASSLAAGGPHTQYF | TGTGCCAGCAGTTTAGCGGCGGGGGGGCCCCATACGCAGTATTTT | TRBV12-3/TRBV12-4 | - | TRBD2 | TRBJ2-3
CASSVAQGRAADTQYF | TGTGCCAGCAGCGTAGCTCAGGGCCGGGCGGCAGATACGCAGTATTTT | TRBV9 | - | - | TRBJ2-3
CASSLGGAKGSEQFF | TGTGCCAGCAGCTTAGGGGGGGCTAAAGGTAGTGAGCAGTTCTTC | TRBV7-2 | - | - | TRBJ2-1
CASSQDGSYGYTF | TGTGCCAGCAGCCAAGACGGCTCCTATGGCTACACCTTC | TRBV4-2 | - | - | TRBJ1-2
CSVTEASREKLFF | TGCAGCGTTACAGAGGCGTCCAGGGAAAAACTGTTTTTT | TRBV29-1 | - | - | TRBJ1-4
CSARKARTGTSLQADTQYF | TGCAGTGCTAGAAAGGCGAGAACTGGGACTAGCCTCCAGGCAGATACGCAGTATTTT | TRBV20-1 | - | TRBD2 | TRBJ2-3
CSVRRGLASDTQYF | TGCAGCGTCCGTCGGGGACTAGCCTCAGATACGCAGTATTTT | TRBV29-1 | - | TRBD2 | TRBJ2-3
CASGRSNYGYTF | TGTGCCAGCGGGCGGTCTAACTATGGCTACACCTTC | TRBV6-2/TRBV6-3 | - | - | TRBJ1-2
CASRPTGVPNTEAFF | TGTGCCAGCAGGCCGACAGGGGTCCCAAACACTGAAGCTTTCTTT | TRBV7-2 | - | TRBD1 | TRBJ1-1
CASSLVGQGRETQYF | TGTGCCAGCAGCTTAGTGGGACAGGGGAGGGAGACCCAGTACTTC | TRBV7-2 | - | TRBD1 | TRBJ2-5
CASSPRVRCGYTF | TGCGCCAGCAGTCCGAGGGTCCGGTGTGGCTACACCTTC | TRBV23-1 | - | - | TRBJ1-2